This T cell receptor (beta chain) was sequenced in a study of response to subunit inactivated influenza vaccine. MiXCR was run by TCRdb on the RT-PCR reads, yielding one entry per CDR3 protein. Here the sample spans roughly 630,000 distinct CDR3 sequences, 14% being singletons. Trimming stripped 1 base from V and 7 bases from J, with 13 bases between. The CDR3 sequence is 14 residues long. CDR1 SGHTA and CDR2 FQGNSA come from the germline V gene. V gene TRBV7-2 combines with J gene TRBJ1-1; weak D call: TRBD1 (5 bases). Sequencing used PBMCs from blood, obtained 14 to 15 days before vaccination. The receptor comes from a man aged 50 to 60 who received an inactivated influenza vaccine. CDR3 in DNA: TGTGCCAGCAGCTTAGAAGGTGTTAGGGGTGAAGCTTTCTTT. Translation: CASSLEGVRGEAFF.